These 18 T cell receptor beta chains share one sample of origin, sequenced in a study of Ad26.COV2.S vaccination and SARS-CoV-2 variants. Generated by immunoSEQ multiplex PCR, the TCRdb table keeps only in-frame clones and is missing some. The table lists approximately 150,000 clones, about nine tenths of them singletons. The material sequenced was peripheral blood, taken after recovery from COVID-19. The receptor source for this set is a human donor who had recovered from COVID-19.

The chain recombines TRBV27 with TRBJ2-7; possible D gene TRBD1, 6 bases. This CDR3 has 12 amino acids. Germline values: CDR1 MNHEY, CDR2 SMNVEV (reference sequence). Trimming cost V 8 bases and J 6 bases, with 14 bases left between them. CDR3 region: CASGNRVSEQYF. The DNA of the CDR3 is TGTGCCAGCGGAAACAGGGTCTCCGAGCAGTACTTC.

The V call is TRBV6-1, the J call TRBJ2-5; D might be TRBD2 (7 bases). Per germline, CDR1 MNHNS and CDR2 SASEGT. CDR3 size: 16 residues. V was pared by 2 bases and J by 2 bases, with 15 bases between. The CDR3, as DNA: TGTGCCAGCAGTGAATATCCGGGGGGCGGTCAAGAGACCCAGTACTTC. This translates into CASSEYPGGGQETQYF.

The J gene is TRBJ2-6, the V gene TRBV6-5, with TRBD1 identical over 7 bases. V shed 7 bases, J shed 0 bases, and the junction held 3 bases outside the gene matches. This CDR3 contains 15 residues. The germline gives CDR1 MNHEY, CDR2 SVGAGI. The CDR3 DNA sequence: TGTGCCAGCACGCCAGGGGGCTCTGGGGCCAACGTCCTGACTTTC. Residues: CASTPGGSGANVLTF.

The V call is TRBV5-1, the J call TRBJ2-3; no firm D call. Between the trimmed V and J ends, which lost 9 bases and 1 base, there was a span of 6 bases. This CDR3 has 11 residues. Germline values: CDR1 SGHRS, CDR2 YFSETQ. DNA of the CDR3: TGCGCCACGCTTGGCACAGATACGCAGTATTTT. Amino acids: CATLGTDTQYF.

The chain is built from TRBV18 and TRBJ2-7, with TRBD1 matching over 8 bases. The CDR3 runs to 16 residues. The germline V gene has CDR1 KGHSH and CDR2 LQKENI. With 4 bases clipped from V and 2 bases from J, the junction kept 10 bases outside the gene matches. CDR3 DNA: TGTGCCAGCTCACAACAAGGACAGGGCAACACCTACGAGCAGTACTTC. The encoded protein is CASSQQGQGNTYEQYF.

A few counts support this clone. V gene TRBV7-6 combines with J gene TRBJ2-7; TRBD1 might be the D (5 bases). The CDR3 loop spans 14 amino acids. Per germline, CDR1 SGHVS and CDR2 FNYEAQ. V was trimmed by 5 bases and J by 5 bases, leaving 16 bases between them. The DNA of the CDR3 is TGTGCCAGCAGCGTTGGAAGGGGCAGGAACGAGCAGTACTTC. Translated, it gives CASSVGRGRNEQYF.

V and J are TRBV28 and TRBJ1-1; D is unresolved. Germline V lookup: CDR1 MDHEN, CDR2 SYDVKM. The CDR3 totals 16 residues. Trimming pared 4 bases from V and 0 bases from J, leaving 15 bases between. CDR3 region: CASSSLFGEMNTEAFF. CDR3 sequence (DNA): TGTGCCAGCAGTTCCCTTTTTGGAGAGATGAACACTGAAGCTTTCTTT.

The chain uses TRBV11-3 and TRBJ1-1; D is possibly TRBD1 (5 bases). The CDR3 is 13 residues long. The germline gives CDR1 SGHNT, CDR2 YENEEA. Deletions cut 3 bases from V and 5 bases from J, with 10 bases between. The CDR3 loop reads CASSFGGRTEAFF. CDR3 DNA: TGTGCCAGCAGCTTTGGGGGTCGGACTGAAGCTTTCTTT. Full variable domain (rest looked up from reference TRBV11-3 and TRBJ1-1): EAGVVQSPRYKIIEKKQPVAFWCNPISGHNTLYWYLQNLGQGPELLIRYENEEAVDDSQLPKDRFSAERLKGVDSTLKIQPAELGDSAVYLCASSFGGRTEAFFGQGTRLTVV.

This clone is a singleton in its sample. The chain combines TRBV19 with TRBJ1-4; 10 bases are a match to TRBD1. Trimming removed 4 bases from V and 6 bases from J; junction bases left unmatched: 5. This CDR3 has 15 amino acids. Germline CDR1 reads LNHDA; CDR2 reads SQIVND (reference sequence). The CDR3 DNA reads as TGTGCCAGTAGTAGATGGGACAGGGGAGATGAAAAACTGTTTTTT. It translates to CASSRWDRGDEKLFF.

The V gene is TRBV19, the J gene TRBJ2-5; 7 bases line up with TRBD1. V shed 5 bases and J 5 bases; nucleotides not matched to a gene: 8. Per germline, CDR1 LNHDA and CDR2 SQIVND (reference sequence). This CDR3 contains 14 residues. The CDR3 region has the DNA TGTGCCAGTAGTTTCGCAGGGGGTTTTGAGACCCAGTACTTC. Amino acids: CASSFAGGFETQYF.

V gene TRBV11-2 combines with J gene TRBJ1-1; the match to TRBD1 covers 7 bases. This CDR3 region has 15 residues. Looked up from germline, CDR1 is SGHAT and CDR2 is FQNNGV. With 1 base clipped from V and 3 bases from J, the junction kept 5 bases outside the gene matches. CDR3 sequence reads: CASSLGWDSDTEAFF. In DNA form, the CDR3 reads TGTGCCAGCAGCTTAGGTTGGGACAGCGACACTGAAGCTTTCTTT.

The rearrangement joins TRBV28 to TRBJ1-4; 8 bases map to TRBD1. Trimming cost V 5 bases and J 3 bases; bases outside gene matches: 5. CDR1 is MDHEN and CDR2 is SYDVKM in the germline V gene. The CDR3 length is 15 residues. The CDR3 region has the DNA TGTGCCAGCAGTACGACAGGGGCATCTAATGAAAAACTGTTTTTT. It codes for CASSTTGASNEKLFF.

The chain is built from TRBV27 and TRBJ2-1; no clear D. Germline CDR1 reads MNHEY; CDR2 reads SMNVEV (reference sequence). The length of the CDR3 is 17 residues. Trimming left V 5 bases short and J 10 bases short, with 27 bases between. The CDR3 sequence: CASSQFVTPPDYGEQFF. DNA of the CDR3: TGTGCCAGCAGTCAATTCGTGACTCCCCCGGATTATGGGGAGCAGTTCTTC.

The V call is TRBV5-4, the J call TRBJ2-5; maybe TRBD2 (6 bases). The CDR3 loop spans 13 amino acids. V lost 5 bases and J 6 bases, leaving 14 bases between the germline ends. Germline V gene data show CDR1 as SGHNT and CDR2 as YYREEE (reference sequence). CDR3 amino acids: CASSNTRGKTQYF. CDR3 nucleotides: TGTGCCAGCAGTAATACCCGGGGGAAGACCCAGTACTTC.

The chain couples TRBV27 to TRBJ1-5, with 8 bases fitting TRBD1. CDR3 length equals 16 residues. The V and J ends lost 4 bases and 3 bases, in that order; junction bases with no gene match: 8. The V gene's germline CDR1 is MNHEY and CDR2 SMNVEV (reference sequence). The CDR3 spells CASSSTGTGFNQPQHF. The CDR3 region has the DNA TGTGCCAGCAGTTCTACCGGGACAGGCTTCAATCAGCCCCAGCATTTT.

The V and J genes are TRBV3-1 (or the pseudogene TRBV3-2) and TRBJ2-1; 10 bases match TRBD2. Germline values: CDR1 LGHDT, CDR2 YNNKEL (reference sequence). The CDR3 sequence is 16 residues long. The junction had 7 bases not matched to a gene; V was cut back by 1 base and J by 7 bases. In DNA, the CDR3 is TGTGCCAGCAGCCAAGGGAGCGGGGGGGCCCTGAATGAGCAGTTCTTC. Encoded protein: CASSQGSGGALNEQFF.

This chain connects TRBV7-2 to TRBJ1-6; D unclear. This CDR3 has 14 residues. The ends were cut back, 3 bases at V and 3 bases at J, with 6 bases in the middle. The germline V gene has CDR1 SGHTA and CDR2 FQGNSA. For the CDR3, the DNA is TGTGCCAGCAGCTTGGGCCACTATAATTCACCCCTCCACTTT. Its protein is CASSLGHYNSPLHF.

The V call is TRBV7-2, the J call TRBJ1-4, with 9 bases lining up with TRBD1. Germline V gene sequence: CDR1 SGHTA, CDR2 FQGNSA. The CDR3 runs to 15 residues. V shed 4 bases and J 7 bases; nucleotides not matched to a gene: 7. CDR3 DNA sequence: TGTGCCAGCAGCTCAACCGGGACAGGGAGTGAAAAACTGTTTTTT. Residues: CASSSTGTGSEKLFF.